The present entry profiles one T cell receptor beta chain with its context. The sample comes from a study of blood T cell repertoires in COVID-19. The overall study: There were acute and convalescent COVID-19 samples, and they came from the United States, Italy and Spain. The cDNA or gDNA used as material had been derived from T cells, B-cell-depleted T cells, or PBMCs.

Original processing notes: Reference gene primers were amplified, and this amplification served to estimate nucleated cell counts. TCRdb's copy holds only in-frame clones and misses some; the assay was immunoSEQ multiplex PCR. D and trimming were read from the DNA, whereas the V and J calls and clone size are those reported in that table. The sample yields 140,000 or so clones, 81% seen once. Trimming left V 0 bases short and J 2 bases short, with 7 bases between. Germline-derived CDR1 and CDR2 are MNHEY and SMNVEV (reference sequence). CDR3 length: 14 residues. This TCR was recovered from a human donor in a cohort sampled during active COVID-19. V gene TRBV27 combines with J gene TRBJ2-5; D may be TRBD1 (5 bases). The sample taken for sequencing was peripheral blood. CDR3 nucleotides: TGTGCCAGCAGTTTATCCAGACAGCAAGAGACCCAGTACTTC. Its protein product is CASSLSRQQETQYF.